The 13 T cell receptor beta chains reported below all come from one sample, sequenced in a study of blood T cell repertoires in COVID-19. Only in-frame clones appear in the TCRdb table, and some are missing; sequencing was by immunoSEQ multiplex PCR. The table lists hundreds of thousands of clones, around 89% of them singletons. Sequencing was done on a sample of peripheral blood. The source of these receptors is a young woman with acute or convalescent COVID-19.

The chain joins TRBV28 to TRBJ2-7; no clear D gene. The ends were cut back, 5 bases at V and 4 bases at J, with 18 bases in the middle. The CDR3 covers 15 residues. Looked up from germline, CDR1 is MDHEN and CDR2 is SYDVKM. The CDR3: CASSPPWIAFYEQYF. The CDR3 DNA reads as TGTGCCAGCAGTCCGCCGTGGATAGCTTTTTACGAGCAGTACTTC.

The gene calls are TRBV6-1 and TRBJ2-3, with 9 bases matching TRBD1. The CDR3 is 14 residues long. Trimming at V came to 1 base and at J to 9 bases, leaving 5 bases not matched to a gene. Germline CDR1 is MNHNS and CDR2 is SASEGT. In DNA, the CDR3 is TGTGCCAGCAGTGAAGATTGGGGACAGGGAACGCAGTATTTT. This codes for CASSEDWGQGTQYF.

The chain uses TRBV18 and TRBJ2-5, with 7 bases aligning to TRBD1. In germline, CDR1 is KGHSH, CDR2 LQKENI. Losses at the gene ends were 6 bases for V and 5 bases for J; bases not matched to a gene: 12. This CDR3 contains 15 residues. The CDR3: CASSRLDRVDETQYF. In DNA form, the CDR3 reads TGTGCCAGCTCTCGTCTCGACAGGGTAGACGAGACCCAGTACTTC.

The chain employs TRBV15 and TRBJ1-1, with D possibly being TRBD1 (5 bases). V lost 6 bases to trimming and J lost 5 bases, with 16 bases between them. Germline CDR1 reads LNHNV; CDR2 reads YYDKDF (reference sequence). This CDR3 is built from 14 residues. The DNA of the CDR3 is TGTGCCACCAGATCTACAGGCGGAGGGACTGAAGCTTTCTTT. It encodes CATRSTGGGTEAFF.

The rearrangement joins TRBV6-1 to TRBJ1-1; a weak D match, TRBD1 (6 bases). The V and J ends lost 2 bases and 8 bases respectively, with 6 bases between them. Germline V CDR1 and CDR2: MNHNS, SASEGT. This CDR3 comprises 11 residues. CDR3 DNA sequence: TGTGCCAGCAGTGAAACAGGGGAAGCTTTCTTT. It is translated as CASSETGEAFF.

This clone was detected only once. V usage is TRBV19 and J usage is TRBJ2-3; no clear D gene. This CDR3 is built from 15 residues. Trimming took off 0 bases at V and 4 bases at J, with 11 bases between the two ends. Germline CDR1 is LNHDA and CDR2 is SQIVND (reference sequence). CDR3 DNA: TGTGCCAGTAGTATAGACCCGGTTGGTGCAGATACGCAGTATTTT. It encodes CASSIDPVGADTQYF.

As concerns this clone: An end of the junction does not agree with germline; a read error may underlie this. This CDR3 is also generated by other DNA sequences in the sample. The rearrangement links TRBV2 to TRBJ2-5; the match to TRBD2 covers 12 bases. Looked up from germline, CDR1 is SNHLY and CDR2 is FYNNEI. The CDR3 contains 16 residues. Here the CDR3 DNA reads TGCGCCAGCAGTGACCTGACTAGCGGGGGCGGGGAGACCCAGTACTTC. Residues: CASSDLTSGGGETQYF.

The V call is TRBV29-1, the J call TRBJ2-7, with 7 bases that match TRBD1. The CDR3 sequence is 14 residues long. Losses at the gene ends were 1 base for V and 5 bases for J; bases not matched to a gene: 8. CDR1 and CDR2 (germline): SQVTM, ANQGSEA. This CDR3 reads CSVEVFQGVDEQYF. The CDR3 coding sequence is TGCAGCGTTGAAGTCTTCCAGGGGGTCGACGAGCAGTACTTC.

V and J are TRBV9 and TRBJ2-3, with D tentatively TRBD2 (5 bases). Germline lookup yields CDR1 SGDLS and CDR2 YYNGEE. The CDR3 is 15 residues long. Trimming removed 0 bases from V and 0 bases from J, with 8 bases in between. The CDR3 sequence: CASSVVGESTDTQYF. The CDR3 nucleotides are TGTGCCAGCAGCGTAGTCGGGGAAAGCACAGATACGCAGTATTTT. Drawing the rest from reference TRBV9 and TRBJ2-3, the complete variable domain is DSGVTQTPKHLITATGQRVTLRCSPRSGDLSVYWYQQSLDQGLQFLIQYYNGEERAKGNILERFSAQQFPDLHSELNLSSLELGDSALYFCASSVVGESTDTQYFGPGTRLTVL.

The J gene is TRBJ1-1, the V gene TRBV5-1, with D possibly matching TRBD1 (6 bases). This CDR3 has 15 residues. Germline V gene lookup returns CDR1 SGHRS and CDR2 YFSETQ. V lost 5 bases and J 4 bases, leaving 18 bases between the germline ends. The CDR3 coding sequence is TGCGCCAGCAGTATGGACAGCAAACCGTTCACTGAAGCTTTCTTT. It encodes CASSMDSKPFTEAFF.

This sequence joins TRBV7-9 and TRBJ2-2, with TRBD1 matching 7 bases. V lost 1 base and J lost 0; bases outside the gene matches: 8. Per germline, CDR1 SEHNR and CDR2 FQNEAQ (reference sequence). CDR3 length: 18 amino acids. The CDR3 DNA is TGTGCCAGCAGCTTAGTAGAAGGACAGGCGGCGAACACCGGGGAGCTGTTTTTT. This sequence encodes CASSLVEGQAANTGELFF. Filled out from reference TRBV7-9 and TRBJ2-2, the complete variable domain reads DTGVSQNPRHKITKRGQNVTFRCDPISEHNRLYWYRQTLGQGPEFLTYFQNEAQLEKSRLLSDRFSAERPKGSFSTLEIQRTEQGDSAMYLCASSLVEGQAANTGELFFGEGSRLTVL.

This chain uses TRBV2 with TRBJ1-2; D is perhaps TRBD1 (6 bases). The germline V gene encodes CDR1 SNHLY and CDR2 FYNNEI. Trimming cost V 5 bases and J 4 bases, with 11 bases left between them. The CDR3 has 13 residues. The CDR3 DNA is TGTGCCAGCAGTAAACAGGGAACCTATGGCTACACCTTC. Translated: CASSKQGTYGYTF.

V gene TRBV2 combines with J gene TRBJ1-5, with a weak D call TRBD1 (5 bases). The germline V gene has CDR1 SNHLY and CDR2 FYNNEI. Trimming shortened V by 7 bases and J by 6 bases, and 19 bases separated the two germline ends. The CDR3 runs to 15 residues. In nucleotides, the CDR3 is TGTGCCAGCAATCGGGGGGGTTTGGTGGGTCAGCCCCAGCATTTT. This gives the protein CASNRGGLVGQPQHF.